Below, 22 T cell receptor beta chains from the same sample are listed, as sequenced in a study of a mutant IDH1 vaccine in newly diagnosed glioma. Time point reported: baseline, week 1 (first vaccination visit). This sample's treatment: pre-vaccination baseline after standard-of-care therapy. Generated by immunoSEQ multiplex PCR, the TCRdb table keeps only in-frame clones and is missing some. This sample yields around 63,000 clones, of which approximately 91% are seen a single time; approximately 2.4% belongs to the top ten. Source: PBMCs, taken from a glioma patient treated with radiotherapy, temozolomide or both. The origin of the receptors is a man aged 50 to 59 with glioma.

This chain uses TRBV15 with TRBJ1-2; TRBD1 matches at 12 bases. Germline CDR1 is LNHNV and CDR2 is YYDKDF (reference sequence). The J segment lost 8 bases and the V segment lost 0 bases, leaving 19 bases of the junction unmatched. The CDR3 is 20 amino acids. CDR3 protein: CATSRDGTGGVGGGVGGYTF. In DNA form, the CDR3 reads TGTGCCACCAGCAGAGACGGGACAGGGGGCGTAGGGGGAGGAGTGGGGGGCTACACCTTC.

V gene TRBV4-3 combines with J gene TRBJ1-1, with D uncertain. Germline lookup yields CDR1 LGHNA and CDR2 YSLEER. Between the trimmed V and J ends, which lost 1 base and 2 bases, there was a span of 11 bases. This CDR3 spans 15 amino acids. CDR3 nucleotides: TGCGCCAGCAGCCAAGCTTTCGAGGGAAACACTGAAGCTTTCTTT. It codes for CASSQAFEGNTEAFF.

The chain combines TRBV29-1 with TRBJ2-1; a weak D match, TRBD1 (6 bases). Germline CDR1 SQVTM, CDR2 ANQGSEA. The V gene lost 6 bases and the J gene lost 0 bases, with 18 bases spanning the gap. The CDR3 extends over 16 amino acids. CDR3 coding DNA: TGCAGCGTCGAGCGCCACAGGGATAGCTCCTACAATGAGCAGTTCTTC. Translated: CSVERHRDSSYNEQFF.

This rearrangement joins TRBV6-6 to TRBJ1-1, with D possibly being TRBD1 (6 bases). The germline V and J ends were trimmed by 2 bases and 1 base, with 8 bases remaining between them. Germline assignment: CDR1 MNHNY and CDR2 SVGAGI (reference sequence). The CDR3 runs to 14 residues. The CDR3 protein is CASSYQGSNTEAFF. CDR3 sequence (DNA): TGTGCCAGCAGTTACCAGGGGTCGAACACTGAAGCTTTCTTT.

The chain is built from TRBV27 and TRBJ1-3; D is undetermined. The CDR3 has 14 amino acids. Trimming stripped 7 bases from V and 0 bases from J, with 10 bases between. The germline gives CDR1 MNHEY, CDR2 SMNVEV (reference sequence). CDR3 amino acids: CASKGHLSGNTIYF. DNA for the CDR3: TGTGCCAGCAAAGGTCACCTCTCTGGAAACACCATATATTTT.

V gene TRBV6-5 combines with J gene TRBJ1-4; TRBD1 might be the D (6 bases). V was shortened by 0 bases and J by 7 bases, with 12 bases between the two germline ends. The V gene's germline CDR1 is MNHEY and CDR2 SVGAGI. This CDR3 has 15 residues. The CDR3 DNA reads as TGTGCCAGCAGTTACTCAAGCGGGGGCCTTGAAAAACTGTTTTTT. Protein sequence: CASSYSSGGLEKLFF.

The chain couples TRBV18 to TRBJ2-5; D gene uncertain. The end of the DNA aligns better with TRBJ2-7, so the J call may be wrong. The V gene's germline CDR1 is KGHSH and CDR2 LQKENI. This CDR3 is built from 18 residues. The CDR3 reads CASSPQETTVRYYYEQYF. CDR3 nucleotides: TGTGCCAGCTCACCTCAAGAAACAACAGTGCGGTACTACTACGAGCAGTACTTC.

V is TRBV4-2 and J is TRBJ2-5; no firm D call. CDR1 LGHNA and CDR2 YNFKEQ come from the germline V gene. The ends were cut back, 0 bases at V and 12 bases at J, with 11 bases in the middle. The CDR3 sequence is 12 residues long. For the CDR3, the DNA is TGTGCCAGCAGCCAAGATCTAGGAATCGAGTACTTC. It codes for CASSQDLGIEYF.

This chain joins TRBV9 and TRBJ2-2; D is possibly TRBD2 (6 bases). CDR3 length: 16 amino acids. V was shortened by 3 bases and J by 4 bases, with 16 bases between the two germline ends. CDR1 is SGDLS, CDR2 YYNGEE, per germline. CDR3 coding DNA: TGTGCCAGCAGCGCTTCCTTGGGGGGAAGCACCGGGGAGCTGTTTTTT. It yields the protein CASSASLGGSTGELFF. The variable domain in full, with the rest retrieved from reference TRBV9 and TRBJ2-2, is DSGVTQTPKHLITATGQRVTLRCSPRSGDLSVYWYQQSLDQGLQFLIQYYNGEERAKGNILERFSAQQFPDLHSELNLSSLELGDSALYFCASSASLGGSTGELFFGEGSRLTVL.

CDR3 coding DNA: TGTGCCAGCAGTGTACGGGGCAGGGGACCAGATACGCAGTATTTT. Translating gives CASSVRGRGPDTQYF. The V gene is TRBV27, the J gene TRBJ2-3; a weak D match, TRBD1 (6 bases). Deletions cut 5 bases from V and 4 bases from J, with 16 bases between. Germline assignment: CDR1 MNHEY and CDR2 SMNVEV (reference sequence). The CDR3 consists of 15 residues.

This clone appeared a few times. The V gene is TRBV18, the J gene TRBJ2-1, with D hard to call. Germline CDR1 and CDR2: KGHSH and LQKENI. The CDR3 runs to 13 residues. The V and J ends lost 5 bases and 7 bases respectively, with 12 bases between them. The CDR3 spells CASSGRPSNEQFF. CDR3 sequence (DNA): TGTGCCAGCTCAGGAAGACCGTCTAATGAGCAGTTCTTC.

The chain carries TRBV30 and TRBJ1-2; D not resolved. CDR3 size: 13 residues. In germline, CDR1 is GTSNPN, CDR2 SVGIG (reference sequence). V lost 0 bases to trimming and J lost 4 bases, with 9 bases between them. Here the CDR3 reads CAWSVGLGYGYTF. CDR3 DNA: TGTGCCTGGAGTGTAGGCCTCGGCTATGGCTACACCTTC.

Concerning this clone itself: Other DNA variants within this sample encode the same CDR3. The chain couples TRBV11-2 to TRBJ2-7; D perhaps matches TRBD2 (6 bases). The CDR3 runs to 14 residues. CDR1 is SGHAT and CDR2 is FQNNGV in the germline V gene. V was trimmed by 6 bases and J by 4 bases, leaving 16 bases between them. The CDR3 DNA reads as TGTGCCAGCAGTTCCGCCTCCGGGGGTTACGAGCAGTACTTC. Its translation: CASSSASGGYEQYF.

This chain joins TRBV6-1 and TRBJ1-1; D is possibly TRBD1 (5 bases). CDR3 size: 13 residues. Between the trimmed V and J ends, which lost 4 bases and 1 base, there was a span of 7 bases. In germline, CDR1 is MNHNS, CDR2 SASEGT. CDR3 in amino acids: CASSVGENTEAFF. The CDR3 DNA reads TGTGCCAGCAGTGTGGGGGAGAACACTGAAGCTTTCTTT.

The chain recombines TRBV18 with TRBJ2-2, with no clear D. Trimming took off 3 bases at V and 0 bases at J, with 5 bases between the two ends. The CDR3 sequence is 14 residues long. Germline-derived CDR1 and CDR2 are KGHSH and LQKENI. In DNA, the CDR3 is TGTGCCAGCTCACCGCAGTCGAACACCGGGGAGCTGTTTTTT. Its translation is CASSPQSNTGELFF.

This clone has more than one count but fewer than ten. The chain employs TRBV7-3 and TRBJ2-3, with D possibly being TRBD1 (6 bases). The germline gives CDR1 SGHTA, CDR2 FQGTGA. Trimming left V 4 bases short and J 2 bases short, with 10 bases between. CDR3 length: 14 amino acids. CDR3 amino acids: CASSYNRDTDTQYF. In nucleotides, the CDR3 is TGTGCCAGCAGCTACAACAGGGACACAGATACGCAGTATTTT.

The rearrangement uses TRBV5-4 and TRBJ1-2, with unresolved D. In germline, CDR1 is SGHNT, CDR2 YYREEE (reference sequence). The V end lost 0 bases, the J end lost 5 bases, and 14 bases lay between the germline ends. This CDR3 contains 15 residues. CDR3: CASSLALQNRYGYTF. As DNA, the CDR3 is TGTGCCAGCAGCTTGGCCCTACAGAACCGATATGGCTACACCTTC.

This chain joins TRBV5-8 and TRBJ2-7; D tentatively fits TRBD1 or TRBD2 (5 bases each). Germline loops: CDR1 SGHTS, CDR2 YDEGEE. Trimming removed 0 bases from V and 8 bases from J, with 9 bases in between. This CDR3 region has 12 residues. The CDR3 region has the DNA TGTGCCAGCAGCTTGGCCCAGGGACAGCAGTACTTC. This codes for CASSLAQGQQYF.

V usage is TRBV6-1 and J usage is TRBJ2-5, with 7 nucleotides matching TRBD2. Germline CDR1 MNHNS, CDR2 SASEGT. The CDR3 runs to 20 residues. V was pared by 4 bases and J by 5 bases, with 25 bases of the junction left unmatched. The CDR3 nucleotides read TGTGCCAGCAGTGCCCAGACTTTTTTTCGGCTTGGGGGGGACCGTGAGACCCAGTACTTC. Its translation is CASSAQTFFRLGGDRETQYF.

V gene TRBV5-1 combines with J gene TRBJ1-2; D perhaps matches TRBD1 (5 bases). The germline CDR1 and CDR2 sequences are SGHRS and YFSETQ. V shed 0 bases and J shed 7 bases, with 13 bases lying between them. This CDR3 has 14 amino acids. Here the CDR3 reads CASSLADSPSGYTF. In nucleotides, the CDR3 is TGCGCCAGCAGCTTGGCCGACAGCCCTAGTGGCTACACCTTC. The full variable domain, its missing parts supplied by reference TRBV5-1 and TRBJ1-2, is KAGVTQTPRYLIKTRGQQVTLSCSPISGHRSVSWYQQTPGQGLQFLFEYFSETQRNKGNFPGRFSGRQFSNSRSEMNVSTLELGDSALYLCASSLADSPSGYTFGSGTRLTVV.

A remark on this clone: At one end the junction does not follow the germline gene, possibly because of a read error. V usage is TRBV7-7 and J usage is TRBJ1-3; D gene uncertain. There are 17 residues in the CDR3. Per germline, CDR1 SSHAT and CDR2 FNYEAQ (reference sequence). CDR3 amino acids: CASSPGLGLNSGNTIYF. CDR3 in DNA: TGTGCTAGCAGCCCCGGTTTGGGCCTAAACTCTGGAAACACCATATATTTT.

This clone occurred once. The chain is built from TRBV18 and TRBJ1-1; D perhaps matches TRBD1 (6 bases). In germline, CDR1 is KGHSH, CDR2 LQKENI. This CDR3 has 15 residues. With 4 bases removed from V and 1 base from J, the gap between germline ends came to 13 bases. DNA for the CDR3: TGTGCCAGCTCACGCCTGGACAGCCAGAACACTGAAGCTTTCTTT. Residues: CASSRLDSQNTEAFF.